This T cell receptor beta chain came from a study of vaccination and CD4 T cells after COVID-19. Study as a whole: Post-vaccination samples were procured at a median of around 78 days following dose two (range 14 to 241).

Points on this clonotype: No antigen is known for it.

Sequenced with the Oncomine TCR Beta short-read assay was DNA taken from cultured CD4+ T cells. TCRdb re-called the PCR reads through MiXCR, storing one row per CDR3 protein. This sample has over 10,000 distinct CDR3 sequences, with roughly 46% found just once. Stated treatment: roughly 10-day PBMC culture with coronavirus spike peptide pools or control peptides (ViraFEST assay). Alongside approximately 10 IU/ml IL-2 and 10 ug/ml peptide pools, PBMCs were cultured at a few million per well. Cells received half-medium changes with fresh IL-2 medium on days 3 and 7. Specimen: CD4+ T cells from blood, cultured in vitro, collected after SARS-CoV-2 vaccination. The clonotype was recovered from a human donor who had recovered from COVID-19.

The CDR3 is CATSRARGSNSPLHF. DNA for the CDR3: TGTGCCACCAGCAGAGCCCGGGGCAGTAATTCACCCCTCCACTTT. The rearrangement uses TRBV15 and TRBJ1-6; D is possibly TRBD1 (5 bases). CDR1 and CDR2 (germline): LNHNV, YYDKDF (reference sequence). The CDR3 length is 15 residues. Between the trimmed V and J ends, which lost 1 base and 6 bases, there was a span of 10 bases.